The clone carrying this TCR beta chain was detected only once. Its target is unknown. Sequenced by immunoSEQ multiplex PCR; TCRdb stores in-frame clones only, minus some. The table lists more than 95,000 clones, more than 80% of them singletons. V was pared by 5 bases and J by 10 bases, with 11 bases between. This CDR3 spans 11 amino acids. Germline CDR1 reads SGHVS; CDR2 reads FQNEAQ. The sample comes from a study of T cell responses to AZD1222 COVID-19 vaccine. Study-wide points: Nearly half of unique spike-specific TCRs reportedly avoided B.1.351 and B.1.1.7 mutated regions. Spike-wide coverage was observed for vaccine-associated CD4 TCRs, with dominant responses at 160-218 and 743-854. Clonal diversity was possibly underestimated, and the donors were mostly white British, with more females. At study baseline, merely about 6 AZD1222 recipients were seropositive.

The V and J genes are TRBV7-8 and TRBJ1-1; D gene uncertain. This specimen was peripheral blood, taken 28 days after the second AZD1222 dose. The origin of this receptor is an adult who received the AZD1222 COVID-19 vaccine. For the CDR3, the DNA is TGTGCCAGCAGCCCAGGCTGGGGAGCTTTCTTT. It translates to CASSPGWGAFF.